This T cell receptor (beta chain) comes out of a study of CD4 T cells in relation to SARS-CoV-2 and coronaviruses. The unexposed donors gave CD4+ T cells in about 2011-2019, prior to COVID-19. The assay was immunoSEQ multiplex PCR, and TCRdb's table has in-frame clones only and misses some. This sample has tens of thousands of clones, with roughly 90% found just once. Trimming removed 5 bases from V and 4 bases from J, with 8 bases in between. This CDR3 spans 13 amino acids. Per the germline V gene, CDR1 is SEHNR and CDR2 is FQNEAQ (reference sequence). Sequenced sample: memory CD4+ T cells from PBMCs. This TCR was sampled from a human donor in good health. The chain combines TRBV7-9 with TRBJ2-2; D gene ambiguous. The CDR3 DNA sequence: TGTGCCAGCAGCAGTACAAGCACCGGGGAGCTGTTTTTT. Protein product: CASSSTSTGELFF.